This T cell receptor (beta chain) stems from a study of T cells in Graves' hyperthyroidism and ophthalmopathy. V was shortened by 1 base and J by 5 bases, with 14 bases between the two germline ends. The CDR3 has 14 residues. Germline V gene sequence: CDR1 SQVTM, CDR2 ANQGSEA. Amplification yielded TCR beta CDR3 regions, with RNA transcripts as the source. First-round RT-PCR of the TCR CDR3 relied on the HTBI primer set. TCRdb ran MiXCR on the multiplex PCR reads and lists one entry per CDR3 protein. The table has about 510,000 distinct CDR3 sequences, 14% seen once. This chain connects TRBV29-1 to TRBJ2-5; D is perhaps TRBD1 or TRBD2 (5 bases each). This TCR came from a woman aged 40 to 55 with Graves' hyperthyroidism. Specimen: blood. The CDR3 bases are TGCAGCGTTGAAGTCCGGGGCACAGGCGAGACCCAGTACTTC. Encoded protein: CSVEVRGTGETQYF.